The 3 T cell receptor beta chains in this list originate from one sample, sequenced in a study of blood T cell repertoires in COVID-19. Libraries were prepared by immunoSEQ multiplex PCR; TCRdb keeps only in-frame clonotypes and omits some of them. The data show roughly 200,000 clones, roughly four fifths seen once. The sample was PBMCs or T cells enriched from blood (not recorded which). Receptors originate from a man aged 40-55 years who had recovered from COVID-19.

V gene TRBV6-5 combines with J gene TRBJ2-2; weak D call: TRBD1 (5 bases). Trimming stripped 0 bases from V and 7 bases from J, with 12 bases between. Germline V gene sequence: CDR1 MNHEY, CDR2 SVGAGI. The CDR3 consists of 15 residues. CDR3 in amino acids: CASSYSKGLGGELFF. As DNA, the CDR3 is TGTGCCAGCAGTTACTCGAAGGGGCTGGGCGGGGAGCTGTTTTTT.

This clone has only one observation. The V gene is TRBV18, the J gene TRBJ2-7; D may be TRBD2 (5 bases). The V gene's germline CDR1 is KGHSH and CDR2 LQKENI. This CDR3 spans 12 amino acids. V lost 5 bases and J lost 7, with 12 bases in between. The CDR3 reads CASSNEGREQYF. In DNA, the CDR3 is TGTGCCAGCTCAAACGAAGGGAGAGAGCAGTACTTC.

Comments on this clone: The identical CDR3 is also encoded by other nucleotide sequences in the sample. CDR3 region: CASSFMGQGETQYF. CDR3 nucleotide sequence: TGCGCCAGCAGCTTCATGGGACAGGGGGAGACCCAGTACTTC. The chain couples TRBV5-1 to TRBJ2-5; 10 bases are a match to TRBD1. CDR1 is SGHRS, CDR2 YFSETQ, per germline. The CDR3 is made up of 14 amino acids. The V segment lost 2 bases and the J segment 5 bases; nucleotides outside the gene matches: 3.